The source of this TCR beta chain is a study of shared T cell receptors in the human thymus. Germline V gene sequence: CDR1 MNHEY, CDR2 SMNVEV (reference sequence). This CDR3 spans 17 amino acids. Deletions cut 6 bases from V and 1 base from J, with 22 bases between. The table came from immunoSEQ multiplex PCR; TCRdb's copy has only in-frame clones and leaves some out. The sample lists 700,000 to 750,000 clones; approximately 85% were seen once. These data were likewise used in another study, on human thymus T cells. That source adds: Infants, healthy and Finnish, who were having corrective surgery for congenital heart defects served as donors. Resections from corrective heart surgery supplied the thymus tissue. Related work showed strongly overlapping thymic repertoires across unrelated individuals.

Sequencing was performed on thymocytes. The chain recombines TRBV27 with TRBJ2-7, with D possibly matching TRBD2 (6 bases). The sequence came from a girl under three years old with a congenital heart defect. CDR3 bases: TGTGCCAGCAGGGTAAGGTGGGGCAGGGAGGATTCCTACGAGCAGTACTTC. Translation: CASRVRWGREDSYEQYF.